Following are 27 T cell receptor beta chains from one sample sequenced in a study of cytomegalovirus exposure and HLA in healthy donors. PCR was performed using 60 Vbeta and 13 Jbeta primers. Here immunoSEQ multiplex PCR was the method, and the copy in TCRdb shows in-frame clones only, minus some. The table records around 140,000 clones, roughly 60% of them present only once. The sequenced material came from PBMCs. Source of these receptors: a woman in her thirties or forties in good health and CMV-seronegative.

This chain links TRBV6-1 with TRBJ2-3; TRBD2 is a possible D gene (6 bases). The germline gives CDR1 MNHNS, CDR2 SASEGT. This CDR3 is 15 amino acids long. Trimming removed 4 bases at V and 6 bases at J, with 17 bases between. The CDR3 reads CASSASVNARDTQYF. Here the CDR3 DNA reads TGTGCCAGCAGTGCTAGCGTCAACGCCAGGGATACGCAGTATTTT.

The V call is TRBV7-6, the J call TRBJ1-6; TRBD1 agrees at 8 bases. The trim removed 0 bases at V and 7 bases at J, leaving 2 bases unmatched. CDR3 length: 15 amino acids. Germline CDR1 and CDR2: SGHVS and FNYEAQ. CDR3 sequence reads: CASSLARTGNSPLHF. The CDR3 region has the DNA TGTGCCAGCAGCTTAGCGAGGACAGGGAATTCACCCCTCCACTTT.

The chain combines TRBV27 with TRBJ1-6; no clear D. Germline lookup yields CDR1 MNHEY and CDR2 SMNVEV (reference sequence). This CDR3 has 15 amino acids. The V end lost 4 bases, the J end lost 3 bases, and 10 bases lay between the germline ends. The CDR3 DNA reads as TGTGCCAGCAGTTCGAGTGAAAGCTATAATTCACCCCTCCACTTT. It specifies CASSSSESYNSPLHF.

This clone has a handful of counts. V is TRBV6-5 and J is TRBJ2-3; 8 nucleotides agree with TRBD1. Unmatched junction bases numbered 5, after V lost 6 bases and J lost 0 bases. CDR1 and CDR2 from the germline V gene are MNHEY and SVGAGI. The CDR3 has 15 amino acids. The DNA for the CDR3 is TGTGCCAGCAGGCGACAGGGGTCTAGCACAGATACGCAGTATTTT. It specifies CASRRQGSSTDTQYF.

This chain connects TRBV5-6 to TRBJ1-2; D remains unclear. CDR1 and CDR2 (germline): SGHDT, YYEEEE. The CDR3 is 13 residues long. Trimming shortened V by 6 bases and J by 3 bases, and 12 bases separated the two germline ends. The CDR3, as DNA: TGTGCCAGCAAGAAAGGACTCTACTATGGCTACACCTTC. Translating gives CASKKGLYYGYTF.

The V gene is TRBV11-2, the J gene TRBJ2-1; the match to TRBD2 covers 8 bases. Germline V gene lookup returns CDR1 SGHAT and CDR2 FQNNGV. J gave up 6 bases and V 2 bases, and 6 bases lay outside the gene matches. The CDR3 is 15 residues long. The DNA for the CDR3 is TGTGCCAGCAGCTTAACAGCGGGGGTCGGCAATGAGCAGTTCTTC. As protein: CASSLTAGVGNEQFF.

There are a few counts of this clone. V and J are TRBV29-1 and TRBJ1-3; D is possibly TRBD1 (6 bases). Germline assignment: CDR1 SQVTM and CDR2 ANQGSEA. The CDR3 extends over 13 amino acids. Trimming pared 5 bases from V and 1 base from J, leaving 9 bases between. CDR3 DNA: TGCAGCGTTCCCACAGGGTCTGGAAACACCATATATTTT. This encodes CSVPTGSGNTIYF.

The chain joins TRBV2 to TRBJ2-7, with D possibly being TRBD2 (6 bases). Trimming cost V 8 bases and J 2 bases, with 10 bases left between them. Germline loops: CDR1 SNHLY, CDR2 FYNNEI. The CDR3 contains 12 residues. CDR3 nucleotides: TGTGCCAGCCGGGACTTCGCCTACGAGCAGTACTTC. Amino acids: CASRDFAYEQYF.

The table lists this clone with many counts. In nucleotides, the CDR3 is TGTGCCAGCTTCGGACAGGGGCAGGACGAGCAGTACTTC. This sequence encodes CASFGQGQDEQYF. The V gene is TRBV6-6, the J gene TRBJ2-7, with 9 bases that match TRBD1. The length of the CDR3 is 13 residues. Trimming at V came to 8 bases and at J to 5 bases, leaving 7 bases not matched to a gene. Germline CDR1 and CDR2: MNHNY and SVGAGI (reference sequence).

The chain links TRBV6-6 to TRBJ1-2; tentative D call: TRBD1 (5 bases). This CDR3 spans 16 amino acids. From germline, CDR1 is MNHNY and CDR2 SVGAGI (reference sequence). V shed 2 bases and J shed 6 bases, with 19 bases lying between them. This CDR3 is CASSYTGDGGLHGYTF. The CDR3 nucleotides are TGTGCCAGCAGTTACACCGGCGACGGGGGTCTCCATGGCTACACCTTC.

In this sample, this clone turned up a few times. For the CDR3, the DNA is TGTGCCAGCAGCTTACCGGGACAGGGGGCTTATGGCTACACCTTC. Protein: CASSLPGQGAYGYTF. This rearrangement joins TRBV5-4 to TRBJ1-2, with 12 bases fitting TRBD1. In germline, CDR1 is SGHNT, CDR2 YYREEE (reference sequence). The CDR3 length is 15 residues. The junction had 4 bases not matched to a gene; V was cut back by 2 bases and J by 5 bases.

The rearrangement links TRBV9 to TRBJ1-4; 12 bases map to TRBD1. Looked up from germline, CDR1 is SGDLS and CDR2 is YYNGEE. This CDR3 has 17 amino acids. The J segment lost 10 bases and the V segment lost 0 bases, leaving 10 bases of the junction unmatched. The CDR3 spells CASSVEGSGQGARKLFF. DNA for the CDR3: TGTGCCAGCAGCGTAGAAGGTTCGGGACAGGGGGCACGAAAACTGTTTTTT.

The V gene is TRBV6-4, the J gene TRBJ1-5; D might be TRBD1 (6 bases). This CDR3 is built from 17 residues. Deletions cut 1 base from V and 4 bases from J, with 17 bases between. Germline V lookup: CDR1 MRHNA, CDR2 SNTAGT. In nucleotides, the CDR3 is TGTGCCAGCAGTGACTTCAGGGTCAGGACAGCAAATCAGCCCCAGCATTTT. Its protein product is CASSDFRVRTANQPQHF.

This clone was counted between two and nine times. This chain joins TRBV7-9 and TRBJ2-5; 8 bases align to TRBD2. From germline, CDR1 is SEHNR and CDR2 FQNEAQ (reference sequence). The CDR3 length is 14 residues. J gave up 4 bases and V 4 bases, and 5 bases lay outside the gene matches. In nucleotides, the CDR3 is TGTGCCAGCAGCTCCCGGGGGGGCGGAGAGACCCAGTACTTC. It specifies CASSSRGGGETQYF.

The chain has TRBV28 and TRBJ1-5, with D tentatively TRBD1 (6 bases). From germline, CDR1 is MDHEN and CDR2 SYDVKM. V lost 7 bases to trimming and J lost 6 bases, with 19 bases between them. The CDR3 length is 15 residues. Here the CDR3 DNA reads TGTGCCAGCACCTTCGTCGCGGGGGGCGGTCAGCCCCAGCATTTT. It encodes CASTFVAGGGQPQHF.

The rearrangement joins TRBV19 to TRBJ1-2; the D is unclear. The CDR3 length is 16 residues. Trimming removed 5 bases at V and 8 bases at J, with 24 bases between. CDR1 LNHDA and CDR2 SQIVND come from the germline V gene (reference sequence). In DNA form, the CDR3 reads TGTGCCAGTAGTCCCCTGGGTGAGGGAGAAGAGGAGGGCTACACCTTC. It encodes CASSPLGEGEEEGYTF.

The rearrangement links TRBV4-3 to TRBJ1-4; unclear D gene. The germline V gene encodes CDR1 LGHNA and CDR2 YSLEER. Deletions cut 0 bases from V and 0 bases from J, with 17 bases between. CDR3 length: 19 residues. The chain's CDR3 is CASSQDDDSPRTTNEKLFF. CDR3 nucleotide sequence: TGCGCCAGCAGCCAAGATGATGACTCACCTAGGACAACTAATGAAAAACTGTTTTTT.

V gene TRBV29-1 combines with J gene TRBJ1-1, with 8 bases aligning to TRBD1. V gave up 7 bases and J gave up 5 bases; unmatched junction bases: 12. The CDR3 consists of 14 residues. CDR1 SQVTM and CDR2 ANQGSEA come from the germline V gene. The CDR3 coding sequence is TGCAGCGCGAGGGCCGGACAGGGAGGTACTGAAGCTTTCTTT. Translated: CSARAGQGGTEAFF. Supplemented by reference TRBV29-1 and TRBJ1-1, the full variable domain reads SAVISQKPSRDICQRGTSLTIQCQVDSQVTMMFWYRQQPGQSLTLIATANQGSEATYESGFVIDKFPISRPNLTFSTLTVSNMSPEDSSIYLCSARAGQGGTEAFFGQGTRLTVV.

The chain has TRBV11-1 and TRBJ1-2, with D uncertain. V was clipped by 5 bases and J by 4 bases, with 11 bases between them. CDR3 length equals 13 residues. CDR1 is SGHAT, CDR2 FQDESV, per germline (reference sequence). The CDR3 coding sequence is TGTGCCAGCAGCCCGTCACCCGGCTATGGCTACACCTTC. Translated: CASSPSPGYGYTF.

The chain couples TRBV10-3 to TRBJ1-5; D ambiguous. V was clipped by 0 bases and J by 0 bases, with 12 bases between them. This CDR3 is built from 17 residues. From germline, CDR1 is ENHRY and CDR2 SYGVKD. The CDR3 region has the DNA TGTGCCATCAGTGAGTCGGCCCAGATTTATAGCAATCAGCCCCAGCATTTT. Translating gives CAISESAQIYSNQPQHF.

This chain connects TRBV7-8 to TRBJ1-2; weak D call: TRBD1 (6 bases). The CDR3 runs to 16 residues. Trimming cost V 1 base and J 3 bases, with 15 bases left between them. CDR1 SGHVS and CDR2 FQNEAQ come from the germline V gene. In DNA, the CDR3 is TGTGCCAGCAGCTTAGTAGGTCAGGGGACGCACTATGGCTACACCTTC. Protein product: CASSLVGQGTHYGYTF.

The chain joins TRBV30 to TRBJ1-1; TRBD1 is a possible D gene (6 bases). Trimming took 3 bases from V and 1 from J, leaving 12 bases between them. CDR3 length: 14 amino acids. Germline V gene lookup returns CDR1 GTSNPN and CDR2 SVGIG (reference sequence). The DNA for the CDR3 is TGTGCCTGGAGCGGGGACACTTGGAACACTGAAGCTTTCTTT. Encoded protein: CAWSGDTWNTEAFF.

The chain has TRBV19 and TRBJ2-7; no clear D gene. Trimming pared 3 bases from V and 5 bases from J, leaving 14 bases between. The CDR3 runs to 14 residues. CDR1 and CDR2 (germline): LNHDA, SQIVND (reference sequence). The CDR3 sequence: CASSISTSVHEQYF. As DNA, the CDR3 is TGTGCCAGTAGTATTTCAACAAGCGTCCACGAGCAGTACTTC. Together with reference TRBV19 and TRBJ2-7, the CDR3 gives the full variable domain: DGGITQSPKYLFRKEGQNVTLSCEQNLNHDAMYWYRQDPGQGLRLIYYSQIVNDFQKGDIAEGYSVSREKKESFPLTVTSAQKNPTAFYLCASSISTSVHEQYFGPGTRLTVT.

The chain uses TRBV9 and TRBJ1-5; 8 bases map to TRBD1. Germline CDR1 is SGDLS and CDR2 is YYNGEE. The CDR3 is 15 residues long. Unmatched junction bases numbered 5, after V lost 0 bases and J lost 6 bases. The CDR3 nucleotides are TGTGCCAGCAGCGTAGGCGGACAGGGAGGTCAGCCCCAGCATTTT. Amino acid sequence: CASSVGGQGGQPQHF.

The chain joins TRBV27 to TRBJ1-3, with TRBD1 identical over 7 bases. The germline gives CDR1 MNHEY, CDR2 SMNVEV (reference sequence). V lost 4 bases and J lost 4; bases outside the gene matches: 10. The CDR3 loop spans 16 amino acids. CDR3 region: CASSSTFRGSGNTIYF. The DNA of the CDR3 is TGTGCCAGCAGTTCGACCTTCAGGGGGTCGGGAAACACCATATATTTT.

This clone was seen only a few times. The chain recombines TRBV7-2 with TRBJ1-1; D is possibly TRBD1 (6 bases). V dropped 4 bases and J dropped 4 bases, with 10 bases sitting between them. There are 13 residues in the CDR3. The germline CDR1 and CDR2 sequences are SGHTA and FQGNSA. The CDR3 DNA follows: TGTGCCAGCAGCTCACAGGGTACCACTGAAGCTTTCTTT. Translating it yields CASSSQGTTEAFF.

The rearrangement uses TRBV9 and TRBJ1-3; possible D gene TRBD1, 6 bases. CDR1 SGDLS and CDR2 YYNGEE come from the germline V gene. V shed 4 bases and J shed 0 bases, with 11 bases lying between them. The CDR3 sequence is 15 residues long. CDR3 sequence: CASSRDTVSGNTIYF. CDR3 DNA sequence: TGTGCCAGCAGCCGGGACACCGTCTCTGGAAACACCATATATTTT.